Presented here are 21 T cell receptor beta chains from one specimen sequenced in a study of PD-1 blockade in classical Hodgkin lymphoma. Assay used: immunoSEQ multiplex PCR; TCRdb lists only in-frame clones, some missing. The profile shows under 40,000 clones, roughly four fifths of them singletons. Every single patient, without exception, relapsed after autologous stem cell transplantation, and brentuximab vedotin exposure varied. The sample in question was peripheral blood mononuclear cells (PBMCs), obtained at baseline. These receptors were obtained from a human donor with classical Hodgkin lymphoma.

The rearrangement joins TRBV5-1 to TRBJ2-5, with a weak D call TRBD1 (6 bases). Germline loops: CDR1 SGHRS, CDR2 YFSETQ. V lost 1 base, J lost 5 bases, and 12 bases lay in between. The CDR3 is 14 amino acids. The DNA of the CDR3 is TGCGCCAGCAGCTTGCCAGGGGCGCGGGAGACCCAGTACTTC. Its protein product is CASSLPGARETQYF.

The rearrangement uses TRBV6-5 and TRBJ2-2; the D is unclear. CDR1 and CDR2 (germline): MNHEY, SVGAGI. The CDR3 has 14 residues. Trimming removed 8 bases from V and 8 bases from J, with 18 bases in between. CDR3 amino acids: CASGPRPREGELFF. CDR3 DNA: TGTGCCAGCGGTCCCCGGCCGCGAGAAGGGGAGCTGTTTTTT.

In DNA form, the CDR3 reads TGTGCCAGTAGTCTGGGACAGGGTAATTCACCCCTCCACTTT. This gives the protein CASSLGQGNSPLHF. This chain uses TRBV19 with TRBJ1-6; 9 bases align to TRBD1. Trimming at V came to 5 bases and at J to 6 bases, leaving 2 bases not matched to a gene. The CDR3 has 14 amino acids. CDR1 is LNHDA and CDR2 is SQIVND in the germline V gene (reference sequence).

The chain uses TRBV28 and TRBJ2-3, with 9 bases lining up with TRBD2. The CDR3 spans 14 residues. Germline loops: CDR1 MDHEN, CDR2 SYDVKM. V lost 2 bases and J lost 3; bases outside the gene matches: 0. CDR3 DNA sequence: TGTGCCAGCAGTTTACTAGCGGGGACAGATACGCAGTATTTT. Encoded protein: CASSLLAGTDTQYF.

The chain carries TRBV6-5 and TRBJ2-7, with D uncertain. The CDR3 is 12 residues long. From germline, CDR1 is MNHEY and CDR2 SVGAGI. Trimming took 6 bases from V and 5 from J, leaving 11 bases between them. Here the CDR3 reads CASSRNADEQYF. In DNA, the CDR3 is TGTGCCAGCAGCCGTAACGCAGACGAGCAGTACTTC.

The V and J genes are TRBV6-5 and TRBJ2-1, with D unclear. Germline V gene sequence: CDR1 MNHEY, CDR2 SVGAGI. The V end was cut by 2 bases, the J end by 10 bases, with 18 bases between. This CDR3 has 15 residues. The CDR3 region is CASSYRPDGLVEQFF. CDR3 DNA sequence: TGTGCCAGCAGTTACCGACCTGACGGGTTGGTAGAGCAGTTCTTC.

The rearrangement joins TRBV2 to TRBJ1-5; weak D call: TRBD1 (5 bases). The CDR3 covers 14 residues. The germline V gene has CDR1 SNHLY and CDR2 FYNNEI. Trimming left V 6 bases short and J 0 bases short, with 9 bases between. CDR3 nucleotides: TGTGCCAGCAGGAGGACAAATAGCAATCAGCCCCAGCATTTT. It yields the protein CASRRTNSNQPQHF.

V and J are TRBV13 and TRBJ1-5, with D perhaps matching TRBD1 (5 bases). Germline V lookup: CDR1 PRHDT, CDR2 FYEKMQ (reference sequence). Trimming removed 0 bases at V and 7 bases at J, with 13 bases between. The CDR3 is 15 residues long. CDR3 coding DNA: TGTGCCAGCAGCTTAGGCCACGGGGGTTGGCAGCCCCAGCATTTT. Translation: CASSLGHGGWQPQHF.

The chain employs TRBV2 and TRBJ2-3; TRBD2 agrees at 7 bases. The trim removed 10 bases at V and 5 bases at J, leaving 9 bases unmatched. This CDR3 region has 13 residues. Germline V CDR1 and CDR2: SNHLY, FYNNEI. CDR3 residues: CATGGLLGDTQYF. The CDR3 nucleotides are TGTGCCACTGGGGGACTATTGGGAGATACGCAGTATTTT.

V and J are TRBV5-1 and TRBJ1-3; D remains ambiguous. The CDR3 is made up of 14 amino acids. Trimming stripped 2 bases from V and 0 bases from J, with 6 bases between. Germline loops: CDR1 SGHRS, CDR2 YFSETQ. CDR3 amino acids: CASSFDSSGNTIYF. The CDR3 bases are TGCGCCAGCAGCTTTGATAGCTCTGGAAACACCATATATTTT.

The chain joins TRBV5-6 to TRBJ1-5; D remains ambiguous. CDR3 size: 15 residues. V gave up 6 bases and J gave up 3 bases, with 16 bases separating them. The V gene's germline CDR1 is SGHDT and CDR2 YYEEEE. The CDR3 sequence is CASTSLASSNQPQHF. Written as DNA, the CDR3 is TGTGCCAGCACCTCCTTGGCCAGCTCCAATCAGCCCCAGCATTTT.

J is TRBJ2-5 and V is TRBV7-2; no definite D call. Trimming removed 5 bases from V and 1 base from J, with 14 bases in between. CDR3 length equals 15 residues. Germline assignment: CDR1 SGHTA and CDR2 FQGNSA. CDR3 bases: TGTGCCAGCAGCCCAAATTCCCCAAGCCAAGAGACCCAGTACTTC. Protein product: CASSPNSPSQETQYF.

The gene calls are TRBV7-3 and TRBJ2-6; D remains ambiguous. The V gene's germline CDR1 is SGHTA and CDR2 FQGTGA. This CDR3 comprises 15 residues. Trimming took 2 bases from V and 2 from J, leaving 7 bases between them. The CDR3 DNA sequence: TGTGCCAGCAGCTTAGCGAACACTGGGGCCAACGTCCTGACTTTC. This sequence encodes CASSLANTGANVLTF.

The table lists this clone with a count of one. This chain joins TRBV6-5 and TRBJ1-3; D ambiguous. CDR1 is MNHEY, CDR2 SVGAGI, per germline. Trimming removed 8 bases from V and 0 bases from J, with 14 bases in between. The CDR3 is 15 residues long. CDR3 sequence reads: CASRREQNSGNTIYF. CDR3 sequence (DNA): TGTGCCAGCCGAAGGGAACAGAACTCTGGAAACACCATATATTTT.

The J gene is TRBJ2-3, the V gene TRBV7-2; 9 nucleotides agree with TRBD2. Per germline, CDR1 SGHTA and CDR2 FQGNSA. V lost 1 base to trimming and J lost 5 bases; unmatched junction nucleotides: 7. CDR3 length: 16 amino acids. This CDR3 is CASSLVGRGGGDTQYF. The DNA for the CDR3 is TGTGCCAGCAGCTTAGTAGGGCGGGGGGGCGGAGATACGCAGTATTTT. The variable domain in full, with the rest retrieved from reference TRBV7-2 and TRBJ2-3, is GAGVSQSPSNKVTEKGKDVELRCDPISGHTALYWYRQSLGQGLEFLIYFQGNSAPDKSGLPSDRFSAERTGGSVSTLTIQRTQQEDSAVYLCASSLVGRGGGDTQYFGPGTRLTVL.

The chain uses TRBV29-1 and TRBJ1-2, with a weak D call TRBD1 (5 bases). Germline CDR1 and CDR2: SQVTM and ANQGSEA. Trimming cost V 7 bases and J 2 bases, with 11 bases left between them. This CDR3 region has 12 residues. The CDR3 sequence is CSAGGGNYGYTF. For the CDR3, the DNA is TGCAGCGCGGGGGGAGGGAACTATGGCTACACCTTC.

The rearrangement links TRBV19 to TRBJ1-5; D is unresolved. Germline values: CDR1 LNHDA, CDR2 SQIVND (reference sequence). Trimming took off 0 bases at V and 6 bases at J, with 12 bases between the two ends. This CDR3 has 15 residues. The CDR3, as DNA: TGTGCCAGTAGTATAGATAAGGGTGTCGGTCAGCCCCAGCATTTT. It is translated as CASSIDKGVGQPQHF.

The sample holds a few counts of this clone. The V gene is TRBV7-2, the J gene TRBJ2-2; D unresolved. CDR3 length: 15 amino acids. The germline V gene encodes CDR1 SGHTA and CDR2 FQGNSA. With 1 base removed from V and 2 bases from J, the gap between germline ends came to 8 bases. CDR3 nucleotides: TGTGCCAGCAGCTTAGGTGGACGAAACACCGGGGAGCTGTTTTTT. It yields the protein CASSLGGRNTGELFF.

This chain connects TRBV10-3 to TRBJ1-1; D remains unclear. V was clipped by 4 bases and J by 3 bases, with 9 bases between them. CDR1 and CDR2 (germline): ENHRY, SYGVKD. The CDR3 spans 13 residues. This CDR3 reads CAISGAGDTEAFF. CDR3 coding DNA: TGTGCCATCAGTGGGGCAGGAGACACTGAAGCTTTCTTT.

CDR3 residues: CASNQGDGDYGYTF. The DNA of the CDR3 is TGCGCCAGTAATCAGGGAGACGGGGACTATGGCTACACCTTC. The V gene is TRBV5-1, the J gene TRBJ1-2, with a weak D call TRBD1 (5 bases). This CDR3 is built from 14 residues. V was pared by 8 bases and J by 3 bases, with 17 bases between. From germline, CDR1 is SGHRS and CDR2 YFSETQ.

This clone was found a few times. This chain connects TRBV7-8 to TRBJ2-3, with D possibly matching TRBD1 (5 bases). Between the trimmed V and J ends, which lost 6 bases and 0 bases, there was a span of 7 bases. There are 13 residues in the CDR3. Germline V gene data show CDR1 as SGHVS and CDR2 as FQNEAQ. CDR3 nucleotides: TGTGCCAGCAGTTGGGGCAGCACAGATACGCAGTATTTT. Encoded protein: CASSWGSTDTQYF.